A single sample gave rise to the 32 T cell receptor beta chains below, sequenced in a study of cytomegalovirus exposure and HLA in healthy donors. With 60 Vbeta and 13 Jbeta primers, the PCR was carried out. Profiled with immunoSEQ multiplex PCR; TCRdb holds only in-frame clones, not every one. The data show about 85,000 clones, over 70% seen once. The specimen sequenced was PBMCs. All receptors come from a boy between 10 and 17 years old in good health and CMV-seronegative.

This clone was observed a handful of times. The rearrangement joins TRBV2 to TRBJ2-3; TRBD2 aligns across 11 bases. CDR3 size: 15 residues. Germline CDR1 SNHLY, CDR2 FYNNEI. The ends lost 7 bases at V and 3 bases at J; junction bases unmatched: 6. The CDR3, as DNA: TGTGCCAGCACCGAGACTAGCGGGAATACAGATACGCAGTATTTT. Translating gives CASTETSGNTDTQYF.

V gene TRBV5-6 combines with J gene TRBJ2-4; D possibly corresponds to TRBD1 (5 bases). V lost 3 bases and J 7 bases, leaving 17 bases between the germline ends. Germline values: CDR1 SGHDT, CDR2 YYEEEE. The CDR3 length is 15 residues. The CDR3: CASSSRQWASNIQYF. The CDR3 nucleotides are TGTGCCAGCAGCTCGCGACAGTGGGCTTCTAACATTCAGTACTTC.

For the CDR3, the DNA is TGTGCCAGCAGGCTCGGGAGACGGACCCACACTGAAGCTTTCTTT. Protein product: CASRLGRRTHTEAFF. The gene calls are TRBV28 and TRBJ1-1; D gene ambiguous. The V gene's germline CDR1 is MDHEN and CDR2 SYDVKM. V was pared by 6 bases and J by 3 bases, with 17 bases between. The CDR3 has 15 residues.

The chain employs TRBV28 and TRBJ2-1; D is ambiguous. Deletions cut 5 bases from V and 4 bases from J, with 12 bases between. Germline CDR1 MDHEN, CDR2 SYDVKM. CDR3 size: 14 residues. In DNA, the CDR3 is TGTGCCAGCAGTCCCTCAGACAATTACAATGAGCAGTTCTTC. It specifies CASSPSDNYNEQFF. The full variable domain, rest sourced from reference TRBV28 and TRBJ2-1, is DVKVTQSSRYLVKRTGEKVFLECVQDMDHENMFWYRQDPGLGLRLIYFSYDVKMKEKGDIPEGYSVSREKKERFSLILESASTNQTSMYLCASSPSDNYNEQFFGPGTRLTVL.

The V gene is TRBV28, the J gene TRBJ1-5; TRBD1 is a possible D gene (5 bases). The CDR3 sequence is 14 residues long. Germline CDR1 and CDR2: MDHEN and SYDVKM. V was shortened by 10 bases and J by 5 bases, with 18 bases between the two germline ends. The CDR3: CAIQPRQGHQPQHF. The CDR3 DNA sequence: TGTGCCATCCAGCCCCGGCAGGGTCATCAGCCCCAGCATTTT.

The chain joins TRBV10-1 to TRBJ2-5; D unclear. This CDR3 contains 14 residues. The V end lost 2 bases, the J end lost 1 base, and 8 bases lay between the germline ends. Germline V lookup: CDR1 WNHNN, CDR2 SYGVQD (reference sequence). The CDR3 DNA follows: TGCGCCAGCAGTGAGGGGCCAGGCCAAGAGACCCAGTACTTC. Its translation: CASSEGPGQETQYF.

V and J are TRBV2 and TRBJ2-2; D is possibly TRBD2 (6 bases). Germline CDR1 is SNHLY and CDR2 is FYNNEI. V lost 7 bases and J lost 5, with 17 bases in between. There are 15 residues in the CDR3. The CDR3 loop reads CASNMEGLQTGELFF. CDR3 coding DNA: TGTGCCAGCAACATGGAGGGCCTGCAAACCGGGGAGCTGTTTTTT.

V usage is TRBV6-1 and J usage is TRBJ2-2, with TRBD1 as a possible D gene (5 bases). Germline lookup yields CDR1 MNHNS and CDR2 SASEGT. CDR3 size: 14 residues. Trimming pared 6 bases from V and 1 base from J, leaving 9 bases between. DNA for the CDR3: TGTGCCAGCAGGCGACAGTTGAACACCGGGGAGCTGTTTTTT. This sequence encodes CASRRQLNTGELFF.

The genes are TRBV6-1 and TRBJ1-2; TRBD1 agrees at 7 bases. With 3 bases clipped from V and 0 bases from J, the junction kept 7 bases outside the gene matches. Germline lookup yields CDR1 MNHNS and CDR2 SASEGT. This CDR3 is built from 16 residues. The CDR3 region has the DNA TGTGCCAGCAGTGACTTAGGACAGGCCGCTAACTATGGCTACACCTTC. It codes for CASSDLGQAANYGYTF.

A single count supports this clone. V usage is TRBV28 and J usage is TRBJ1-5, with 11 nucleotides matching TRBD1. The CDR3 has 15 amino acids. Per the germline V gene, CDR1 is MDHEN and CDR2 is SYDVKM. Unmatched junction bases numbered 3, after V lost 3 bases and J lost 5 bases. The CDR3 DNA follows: TGTGCCAGCAGTTTGGGACAGGGGGTGGATCAGCCCCAGCATTTT. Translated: CASSLGQGVDQPQHF. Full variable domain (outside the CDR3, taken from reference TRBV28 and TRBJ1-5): DVKVTQSSRYLVKRTGEKVFLECVQDMDHENMFWYRQDPGLGLRLIYFSYDVKMKEKGDIPEGYSVSREKKERFSLILESASTNQTSMYLCASSLGQGVDQPQHFGDGTRLSIL.

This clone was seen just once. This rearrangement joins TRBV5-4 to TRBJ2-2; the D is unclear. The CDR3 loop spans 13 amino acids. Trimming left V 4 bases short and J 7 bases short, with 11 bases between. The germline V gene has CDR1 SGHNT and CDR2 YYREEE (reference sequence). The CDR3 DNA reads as TGTGCCAGCAGCCCCGCAGCGTTCGGGGAGCTGTTTTTT. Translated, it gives CASSPAAFGELFF.

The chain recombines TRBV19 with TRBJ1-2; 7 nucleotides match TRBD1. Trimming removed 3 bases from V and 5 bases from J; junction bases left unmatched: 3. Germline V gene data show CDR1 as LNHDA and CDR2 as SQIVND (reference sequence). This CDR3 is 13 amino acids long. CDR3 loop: CASSMEQGYGYTF. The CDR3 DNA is TGTGCCAGTAGTATGGAACAGGGGTATGGCTACACCTTC.

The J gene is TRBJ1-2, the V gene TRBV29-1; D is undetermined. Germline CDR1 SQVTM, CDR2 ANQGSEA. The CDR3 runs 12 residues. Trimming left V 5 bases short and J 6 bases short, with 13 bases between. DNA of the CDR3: TGCAGCGTTTATCGGGGAGTAGATGGCTACACCTTC. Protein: CSVYRGVDGYTF.

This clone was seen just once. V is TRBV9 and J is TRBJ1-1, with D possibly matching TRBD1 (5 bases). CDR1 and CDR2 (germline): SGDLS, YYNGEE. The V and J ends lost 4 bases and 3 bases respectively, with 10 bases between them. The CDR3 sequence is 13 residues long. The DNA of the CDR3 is TGTGCCAGCAGCCCCGGGGGGGACACTGAAGCTTTCTTT. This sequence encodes CASSPGGDTEAFF.

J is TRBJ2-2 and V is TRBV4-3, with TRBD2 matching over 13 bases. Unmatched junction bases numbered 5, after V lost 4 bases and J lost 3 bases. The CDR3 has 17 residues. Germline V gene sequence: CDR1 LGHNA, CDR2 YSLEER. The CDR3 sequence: CASSRGLAGADTGELFF. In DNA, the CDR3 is TGCGCCAGCAGCCGCGGACTAGCGGGGGCCGACACCGGGGAGCTGTTTTTT.

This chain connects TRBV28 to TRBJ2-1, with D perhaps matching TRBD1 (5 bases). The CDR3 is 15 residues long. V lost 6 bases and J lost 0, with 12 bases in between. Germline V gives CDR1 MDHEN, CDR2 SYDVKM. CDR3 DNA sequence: TGTGCCAGCAGGAACAGGTATAGCTCCTACAATGAGCAGTTCTTC. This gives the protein CASRNRYSSYNEQFF.

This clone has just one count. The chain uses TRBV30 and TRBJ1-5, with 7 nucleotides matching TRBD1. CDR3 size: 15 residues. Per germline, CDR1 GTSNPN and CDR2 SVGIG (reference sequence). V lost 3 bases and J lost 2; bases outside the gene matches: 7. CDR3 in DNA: TGTGCCTGGAGGGGCCCCGGGACAGGCAATCAGCCCCAGCATTTT. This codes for CAWRGPGTGNQPQHF.

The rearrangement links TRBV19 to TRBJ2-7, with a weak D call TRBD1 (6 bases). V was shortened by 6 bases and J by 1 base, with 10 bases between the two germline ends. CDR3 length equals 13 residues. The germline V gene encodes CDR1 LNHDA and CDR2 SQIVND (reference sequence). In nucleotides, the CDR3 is TGTGCCAGTAGCTGGGGACAATCCTACGAGCAGTACTTC. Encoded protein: CASSWGQSYEQYF. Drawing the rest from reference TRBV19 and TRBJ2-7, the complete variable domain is DGGITQSPKYLFRKEGQNVTLSCEQNLNHDAMYWYRQDPGQGLRLIYYSQIVNDFQKGDIAEGYSVSREKKESFPLTVTSAQKNPTAFYLCASSWGQSYEQYFGPGTRLTVT.

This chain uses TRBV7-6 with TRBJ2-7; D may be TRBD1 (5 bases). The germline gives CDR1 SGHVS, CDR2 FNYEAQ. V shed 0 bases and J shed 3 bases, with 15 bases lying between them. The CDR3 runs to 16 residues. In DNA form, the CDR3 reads TGTGCCAGCAGCTTAGCGTCAGGCCAGGGTGGCTACGAGCAGTACTTC. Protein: CASSLASGQGGYEQYF.

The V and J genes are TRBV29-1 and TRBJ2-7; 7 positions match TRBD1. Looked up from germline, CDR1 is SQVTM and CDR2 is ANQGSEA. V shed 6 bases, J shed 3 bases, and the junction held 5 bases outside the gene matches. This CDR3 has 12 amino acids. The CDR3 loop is CSVRQGVYEQYF. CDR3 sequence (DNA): TGCAGCGTAAGGCAGGGGGTCTACGAGCAGTACTTC.

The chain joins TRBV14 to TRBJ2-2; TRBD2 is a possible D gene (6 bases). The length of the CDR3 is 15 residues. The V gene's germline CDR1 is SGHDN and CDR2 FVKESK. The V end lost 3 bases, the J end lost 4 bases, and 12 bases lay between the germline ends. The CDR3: CASSHVGRGTGELFF. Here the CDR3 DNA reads TGTGCCAGCAGCCACGTGGGGCGGGGCACCGGGGAGCTGTTTTTT.

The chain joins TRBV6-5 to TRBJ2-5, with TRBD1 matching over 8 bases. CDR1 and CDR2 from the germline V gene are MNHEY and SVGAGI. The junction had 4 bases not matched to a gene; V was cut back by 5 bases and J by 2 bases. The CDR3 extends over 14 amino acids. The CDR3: CASSGGQGQETQYF. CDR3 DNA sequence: TGTGCCAGCAGTGGCGGACAGGGTCAAGAGACCCAGTACTTC.

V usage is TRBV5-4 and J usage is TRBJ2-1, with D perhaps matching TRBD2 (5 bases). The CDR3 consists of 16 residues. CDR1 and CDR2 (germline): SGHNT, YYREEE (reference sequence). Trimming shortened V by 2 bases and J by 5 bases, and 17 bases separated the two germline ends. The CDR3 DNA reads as TGTGCCAGCAGCTTTCGGGTAGCCTCCGGGGACAATGAGCAGTTCTTC. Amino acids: CASSFRVASGDNEQFF.

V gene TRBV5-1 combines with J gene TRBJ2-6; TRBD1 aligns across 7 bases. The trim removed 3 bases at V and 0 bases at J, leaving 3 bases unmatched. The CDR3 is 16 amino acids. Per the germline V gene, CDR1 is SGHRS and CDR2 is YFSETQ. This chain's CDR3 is CASSSGTVSGANVLTF. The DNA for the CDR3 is TGCGCCAGCAGCTCCGGGACAGTCTCTGGGGCCAACGTCCTGACTTTC.

The CDR3 nucleotides are TGTGCCAGTAGTTTACCAGGACAGCTCTATGGCTACACCTTC. Its protein is CASSLPGQLYGYTF. The V gene is TRBV19, the J gene TRBJ1-2, with D perhaps matching TRBD1 (6 bases). The CDR3 spans 14 residues. Per the germline V gene, CDR1 is LNHDA and CDR2 is SQIVND (reference sequence). V lost 5 bases and J lost 4, with 14 bases in between.

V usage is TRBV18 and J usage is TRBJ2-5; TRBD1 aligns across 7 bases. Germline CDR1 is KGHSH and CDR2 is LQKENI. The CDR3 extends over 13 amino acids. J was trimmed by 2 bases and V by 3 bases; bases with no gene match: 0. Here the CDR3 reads CASSPDRQETQYF. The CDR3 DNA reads TGTGCCAGCTCACCGGACAGGCAAGAGACCCAGTACTTC.

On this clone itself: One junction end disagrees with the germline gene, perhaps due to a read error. In nucleotides, the CDR3 is TGTGCCAGCAGTGTAAGCGGGGGGAACGCCGGGGAGCTGTTTTTT. Translation: CASSVSGGNAGELFF. The V call is TRBV25-1, the J call TRBJ2-2, with 9 positions matching TRBD2. CDR3 size: 15 residues. Germline V gene lookup returns CDR1 MGHDK and CDR2 SYGVNS.

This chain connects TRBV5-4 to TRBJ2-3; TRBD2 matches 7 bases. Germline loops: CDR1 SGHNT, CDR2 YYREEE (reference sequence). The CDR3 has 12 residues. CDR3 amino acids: CASRPGGGTQYF. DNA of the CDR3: TGTGCATCGAGACCGGGGGGAGGTACGCAGTATTTT.

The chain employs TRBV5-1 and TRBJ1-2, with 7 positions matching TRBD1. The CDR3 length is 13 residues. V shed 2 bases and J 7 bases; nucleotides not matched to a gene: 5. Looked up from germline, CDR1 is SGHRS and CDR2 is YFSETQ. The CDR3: CASSLGQDPGYTF. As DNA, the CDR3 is TGCGCCAGCAGCTTAGGACAGGACCCTGGCTACACCTTC.

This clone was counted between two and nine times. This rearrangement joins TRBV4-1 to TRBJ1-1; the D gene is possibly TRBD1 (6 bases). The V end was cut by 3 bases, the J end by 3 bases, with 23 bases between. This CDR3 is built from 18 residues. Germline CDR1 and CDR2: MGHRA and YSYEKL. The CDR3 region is CASSQRSTGGDWDTEAFF. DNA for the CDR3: TGCGCCAGCAGCCAGCGTAGTACGGGGGGCGATTGGGACACTGAAGCTTTCTTT.

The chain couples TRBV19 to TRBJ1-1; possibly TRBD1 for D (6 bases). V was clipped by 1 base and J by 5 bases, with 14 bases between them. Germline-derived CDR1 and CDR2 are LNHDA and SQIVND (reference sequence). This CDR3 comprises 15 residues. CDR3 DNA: TGTGCCAGTAGTATAGTATCCAGGGGAGAAACTGAAGCTTTCTTT. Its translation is CASSIVSRGETEAFF.

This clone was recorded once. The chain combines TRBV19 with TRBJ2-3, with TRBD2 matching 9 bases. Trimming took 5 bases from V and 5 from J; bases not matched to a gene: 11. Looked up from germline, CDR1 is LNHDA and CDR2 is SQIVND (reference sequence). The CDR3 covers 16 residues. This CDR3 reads CASSRWAGGPGDTQYF. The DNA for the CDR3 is TGTGCCAGTAGTCGGTGGGCGGGGGGGCCCGGAGATACGCAGTATTTT.